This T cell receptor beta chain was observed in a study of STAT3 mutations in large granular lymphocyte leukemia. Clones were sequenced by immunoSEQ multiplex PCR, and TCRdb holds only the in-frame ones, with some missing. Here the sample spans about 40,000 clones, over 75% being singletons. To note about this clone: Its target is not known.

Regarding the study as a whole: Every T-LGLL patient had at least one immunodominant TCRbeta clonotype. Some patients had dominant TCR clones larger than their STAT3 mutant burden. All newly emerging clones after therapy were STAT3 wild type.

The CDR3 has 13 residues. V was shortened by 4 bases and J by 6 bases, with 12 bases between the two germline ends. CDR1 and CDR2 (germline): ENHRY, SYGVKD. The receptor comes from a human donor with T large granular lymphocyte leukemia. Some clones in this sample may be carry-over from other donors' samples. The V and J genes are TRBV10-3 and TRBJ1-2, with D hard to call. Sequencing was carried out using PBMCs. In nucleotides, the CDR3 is TGTGCCATCAGTGCAGGCGCCTATGATGGCTACACCTTC. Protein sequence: CAISAGAYDGYTF.